This entry features one T cell receptor beta chain sequence. Its matching antigen is unknown. The record originates from a study of beta chain features in type 1 diabetes. Study as a whole: The patient and healthy donor groups were comparable for age, gender and cell yields. Study findings and constraints: Naive, central memory and Treg TCRB repertoires seemed to resemble each other more closely in patients than they did in healthy donors.

CD45RO/CCR7/CD25/CD127/CD95/CD27 staining was used to isolate CD4+ naive, central memory, regulatory and stem cell-like memory cells by sorting. Investigators reverse transcribed all isolated RNA, so they sequenced expressed TCRB transcripts. Produced via immunoSEQ multiplex PCR; TCRdb's table is partial and in-frame only. The sample includes around 500,000 clones, 25% to 35% of them seen just once. The sequenced sample consisted of naive CD4+ T cells from blood. The sequence was collected from a man aged 18 to 30 in good health.

This CDR3 is CASSVSASSYNEQFF. DNA of the CDR3: TGTGCCAGCAGCGTAAGCGCGAGCTCCTACAATGAGCAGTTCTTC. The chain combines TRBV7-9 with TRBJ2-1; no clear D gene. CDR3 length: 15 residues. Trimming pared 5 bases from V and 0 bases from J, leaving 11 bases between. Germline CDR1 and CDR2: SEHNR and FQNEAQ (reference sequence).